The clone carrying this TCR beta chain has a count of ten or more. The V and J ends lost 3 bases and 5 bases, in that order; junction bases with no gene match: 6. The CDR3 length is 15 residues. Germline lookup yields CDR1 SGDLS and CDR2 YYNGEE. Amplification targeted the TCR beta CDR3 regions, with RNA transcripts as the source material. A first-round RT-PCR used HTBI primers, followed by a second-round multiplex PCR. TCRdb recomputed calls from the multiplex PCR reads with MiXCR, one row per CDR3 protein. The table lists over a million distinct CDR3 sequences, roughly 35% of them singletons. The data originate from a study of Graves' ophthalmopathy and Graves' hyperthyroidism.

The source is an adult man with Graves' hyperthyroidism. Sample: peripheral blood or thyroid tissue (not recorded which). The chain has TRBV9 and TRBJ1-2, with TRBD1 identical over 11 bases. This chain's CDR3 is CASSDGTGGPYGYTF. DNA for the CDR3: TGTGCCAGCAGCGACGGGACAGGGGGACCGTATGGCTACACCTTC.